This entry lists 17 T cell receptor beta chains sequenced from one sample in a study of blood T cell repertoires in COVID-19. Repertoires were generated with immunoSEQ multiplex PCR, while TCRdb's copy carries only in-frame clones and drops some. The table includes 150,000 to 200,000 clones, over 70% detected once. The sequenced sample was peripheral blood. The receptors were sampled from a woman aged 80 or older with active or convalescent COVID-19.

This chain connects TRBV7-9 to TRBJ2-3; 11 bases map to TRBD2. Germline V gives CDR1 SEHNR, CDR2 FQNEAQ (reference sequence). Trimming took 5 bases from V and 5 from J; bases not matched to a gene: 12. CDR3 length: 17 residues. In nucleotides, the CDR3 is TGTGCCAGCAGCCCTCCGACTAGCGGGACTAGGGGAGATACGCAGTATTTT. Translation: CASSPPTSGTRGDTQYF.

The chain joins TRBV5-8 to TRBJ1-2; 7 positions match TRBD1. The CDR3 is 17 amino acids. The germline V gene has CDR1 SGHTS and CDR2 YDEGEE. The V and J ends lost 2 bases and 2 bases, in that order; junction bases with no gene match: 12. CDR3 loop: CASSFNPTGANNYGYTF. The CDR3 nucleotides are TGTGCCAGCAGCTTTAACCCCACAGGGGCCAACAACTATGGCTACACCTTC. Full variable domain (rest looked up from reference TRBV5-8 and TRBJ1-2): EAGVTQSPTHLIKTRGQQATLRCSPISGHTSVYWYQQALGLGLQFLLWYDEGEERNRGNFPPRFSGRQFPNYSSELNVNALELEDSALYLCASSFNPTGANNYGYTFGSGTRLTVV.

The chain couples TRBV27 to TRBJ2-4, with a weak D call TRBD1 (7 bases). This CDR3 contains 16 residues. Germline V gene sequence: CDR1 MNHEY, CDR2 SMNVEV (reference sequence). V lost 2 bases, J lost 2 bases, and 13 bases lay in between. The CDR3 loop reads CASSLGGGTTKNIQYF. In nucleotides, the CDR3 is TGTGCCAGCAGTTTAGGAGGGGGCACGACCAAAAACATTCAGTACTTC.

This chain links TRBV19 with TRBJ2-3; tentative D call: TRBD1 (6 bases). The germline V gene has CDR1 LNHDA and CDR2 SQIVND (reference sequence). The CDR3 sequence is 13 residues long. V lost 4 bases to trimming and J lost 4 bases, with 9 bases between them. The CDR3 loop is CASSNRDADTQYF. In DNA form, the CDR3 reads TGTGCCAGTAGTAACAGGGATGCAGATACGCAGTATTTT.

The rearrangement uses TRBV30 and TRBJ2-7, with D possibly being TRBD2 (7 bases). The germline gives CDR1 GTSNPN, CDR2 SVGIG (reference sequence). The length of the CDR3 is 14 residues. Trimming stripped 5 bases from V and 1 base from J, with 15 bases between. CDR3 amino acids: CAWGGGVTSYEQYF. The CDR3 nucleotides read TGTGCCTGGGGAGGGGGGGTAACGTCCTACGAGCAGTACTTC.

Only a few counts were recorded for this clone. V gene TRBV5-8 combines with J gene TRBJ2-3; 7 nucleotides agree with TRBD2. Germline CDR1 is SGHTS and CDR2 is YDEGEE. This CDR3 has 16 amino acids. The V and J ends lost 0 bases and 2 bases, in that order; junction bases with no gene match: 6. The CDR3 DNA follows: TGTGCCAGCAGCTTGGGGTCTAGCGGTTACACAGATACGCAGTATTTT. This encodes CASSLGSSGYTDTQYF.

The chain joins TRBV7-2 to TRBJ2-7; weak D call: TRBD1 (6 bases). CDR3 length equals 17 residues. Trimming took off 6 bases at V and 3 bases at J, with 24 bases between the two ends. CDR1 and CDR2 (germline): SGHTA, FQGNSA. CDR3 sequence: CASRPHSSRDINYEQYF. In nucleotides, the CDR3 is TGTGCCAGCAGACCTCACTCGTCCCGGGACATTAACTACGAGCAGTACTTC.

This rearrangement joins TRBV10-3 to TRBJ1-2; maybe TRBD1 (6 bases). The CDR3 length is 14 residues. The V gene lost 6 bases and the J gene lost 3 bases, with 14 bases spanning the gap. Germline CDR1 is ENHRY and CDR2 is SYGVKD. The CDR3 is CAISLTGPDYGYTF. The CDR3 nucleotides read TGTGCCATCAGCCTTACAGGGCCAGACTATGGCTACACCTTC.

The V gene is TRBV6-5, the J gene TRBJ2-1; TRBD2 agrees at 12 bases. CDR1 is MNHEY and CDR2 is SVGAGI in the germline V gene. V was pared by 4 bases and J by 6 bases, with 7 bases of the junction left unmatched. The CDR3 has 16 amino acids. The CDR3 nucleotides are TGTGCCAGCAGTTCCTCACTAGCGGGGGGCTCCAATGAGCAGTTCTTC. It translates to CASSSSLAGGSNEQFF.

In this sample, this clone turned up many times. CDR3 nucleotide sequence: TGTGCCAGCAGTTTGGGAGGGTTGGAAGAAGATGAGCAGTTCTTC. This translates into CASSLGGLEEDEQFF. The rearrangement links TRBV27 to TRBJ2-1, with 7 bases matching TRBD2. The CDR3 has 15 residues. V was pared by 3 bases and J by 8 bases, with 10 bases of the junction left unmatched. Germline V gene lookup returns CDR1 MNHEY and CDR2 SMNVEV (reference sequence).

This clone came up a few times. The chain uses TRBV5-5 and TRBJ1-5; 9 bases fit TRBD1. There are 15 residues in the CDR3. The ends lost 4 bases at V and 5 bases at J; junction bases unmatched: 7. Germline CDR1 SGHKS, CDR2 YYEKEE (reference sequence). The CDR3 region has the DNA TGTGCCAGCAGCGTTGGGACAGGGCGGGATCAGCCCCAGCATTTT. This encodes CASSVGTGRDQPQHF.

The gene calls are TRBV4-1 and TRBJ1-1; the D gene is possibly TRBD1 (5 bases). The ends were cut back, 4 bases at V and 4 bases at J, with 16 bases in the middle. The CDR3 has 15 amino acids. CDR1 is MGHRA and CDR2 is YSYEKL in the germline V gene. The CDR3 spells CASSPGKGISTEAFF. CDR3 coding DNA: TGCGCCAGCAGCCCAGGCAAGGGGATCAGCACTGAAGCTTTCTTT.

This chain uses TRBV7-8 with TRBJ1-2; TRBD1 aligns across 8 bases. The CDR3 extends over 13 amino acids. V was clipped by 4 bases and J by 6 bases; unmatched bases: 4. Germline V gene lookup returns CDR1 SGHVS and CDR2 FQNEAQ. CDR3 bases: TGTGCCAGCAGCTCCCGGACAGGGCATGGCTACACCTTC. Amino acids: CASSSRTGHGYTF.

The V call is TRBV6-1, the J call TRBJ1-1; D is unclear. The length of the CDR3 is 14 residues. V was pared by 2 bases and J by 2 bases, with 9 bases between. Germline-derived CDR1 and CDR2 are MNHNS and SASEGT. Written as DNA, the CDR3 is TGTGCCAGCAGTGAACAGGTTTTCAACACTGAAGCTTTCTTT. This translates into CASSEQVFNTEAFF.

The CDR3 bases are TGCAGTGCTAGTGGGTCAGGGACAATGGGAAATGGCTACACCTTC. Amino acids: CSASGSGTMGNGYTF. The chain couples TRBV20-1 to TRBJ1-2, with a possible D match to TRBD1 (6 bases). Germline V gene lookup returns CDR1 DFQATT and CDR2 SNEGSKA (reference sequence). The CDR3 loop spans 15 amino acids. The V gene lost 3 bases and the J gene lost 6 bases, with 20 bases spanning the gap.

The gene calls are TRBV30 and TRBJ1-6; D may be TRBD1 (5 bases). From germline, CDR1 is GTSNPN and CDR2 SVGIG (reference sequence). The V end was cut by 4 bases, the J end by 2 bases, with 9 bases between. CDR3 length equals 14 residues. CDR3 DNA sequence: TGTGCCTGGACAGGGATTCCCTATAATTCACCCCTCCACTTT. This gives the protein CAWTGIPYNSPLHF.

This clone showed up many times. V gene TRBV7-8 combines with J gene TRBJ1-4; D is perhaps TRBD1 (6 bases). This CDR3 contains 15 residues. Germline V gene data show CDR1 as SGHVS and CDR2 as FQNEAQ. The V and J ends lost 5 bases and 5 bases respectively, with 15 bases between them. CDR3 DNA sequence: TGTGCCAGCAGCCCCGACAGGTCCTTCAATGAAAAACTGTTTTTT. It is translated as CASSPDRSFNEKLFF.